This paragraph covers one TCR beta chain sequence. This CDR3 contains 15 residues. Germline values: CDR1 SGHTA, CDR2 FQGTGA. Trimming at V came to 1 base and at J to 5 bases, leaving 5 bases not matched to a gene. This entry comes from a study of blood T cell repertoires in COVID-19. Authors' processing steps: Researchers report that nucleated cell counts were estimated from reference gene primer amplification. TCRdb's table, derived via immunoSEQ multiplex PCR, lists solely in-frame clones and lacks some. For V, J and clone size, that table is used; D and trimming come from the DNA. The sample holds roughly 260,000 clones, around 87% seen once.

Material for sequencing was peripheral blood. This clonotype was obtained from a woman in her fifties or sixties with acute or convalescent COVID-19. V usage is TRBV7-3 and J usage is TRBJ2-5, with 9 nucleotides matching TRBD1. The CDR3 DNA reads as TGTGCCAGCAGCTTAAGAACAGGGGGCGAGGAGACCCAGTACTTC. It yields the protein CASSLRTGGEETQYF.